This T cell receptor beta chain was identified during a study of Ad26.COV2.S vaccination and SARS-CoV-2 variants. Measured with immunoSEQ multiplex PCR; TCRdb has only the in-frame clones, and not every one. The repertoire has 350,000 to 450,000 clones, about nine tenths of them found once; the top ten carry approximately 1.7%. General observations from the study: Comparable non-spike TCR breadth was observed in vaccine and placebo recipients.

Germline loops: CDR1 SEHNR, CDR2 FQNEAQ (reference sequence). V was shortened by 7 bases and J by 2 bases, with 17 bases between the two germline ends. This CDR3 is built from 15 residues. The treatment is: around 19 received Ad26.COV2.S at low or high dose, single or two shots; a few received placebo; per-sample allocation not given. Vaccine and placebo recipients were sampled on day 63 after the first injection. Built on an Ad26 vector, the vaccine expressed Wuhan-strain SARS-CoV-2 spike. This clone was recorded only once. Its matching antigen is unknown. The sample was peripheral blood, taken in a trial of Ad26.COV2.S vaccine versus placebo. The clonotype comes from a person aged 18-65 years who received the Ad26.COV2.S COVID-19 vaccine or a placebo. V usage is TRBV7-9 and J usage is TRBJ1-2; tentative D call: TRBD1 (5 bases). CDR3: CASMGTGSSNYGYTF. CDR3 nucleotides: TGTGCCAGCATGGGGACTGGGAGTTCAAACTATGGCTACACCTTC.